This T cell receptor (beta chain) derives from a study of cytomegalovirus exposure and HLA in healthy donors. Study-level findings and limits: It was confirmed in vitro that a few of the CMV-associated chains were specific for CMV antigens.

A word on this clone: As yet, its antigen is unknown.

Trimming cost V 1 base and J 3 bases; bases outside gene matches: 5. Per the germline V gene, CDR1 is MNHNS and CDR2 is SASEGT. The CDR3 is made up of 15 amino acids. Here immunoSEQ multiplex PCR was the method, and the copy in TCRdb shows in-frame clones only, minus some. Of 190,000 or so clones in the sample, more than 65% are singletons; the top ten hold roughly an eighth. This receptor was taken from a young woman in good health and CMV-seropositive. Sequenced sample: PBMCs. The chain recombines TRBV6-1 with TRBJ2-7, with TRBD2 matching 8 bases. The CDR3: CASSEEAREVYEQYF. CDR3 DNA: TGTGCCAGCAGTGAAGAAGCGCGGGAGGTCTACGAGCAGTACTTC.